Listed below are T cell receptor beta chains from one sample, sequenced in a study of blood T cell repertoires in COVID-19. Produced via immunoSEQ multiplex PCR; TCRdb's table is partial and in-frame only. The sample shows 160,000 or so clones, roughly 80% of them seen only once. Sequencing input: PBMCs or T cells enriched from blood (not recorded which). The receptors were sampled from a woman aged 55-70 years who had recovered from COVID-19. Both conserved end residues are part of each CDR3. A D gene is named only where the DNA matches it firmly. A row's size may be missing; if present it is once, few, many or a size class.

d_call clone_size cdr3_length j_call v_call cdr3_aa cdr3_nt
TRBD1 . 16 TRBJ2-7 TRBV10-2 CASSELTGTGNHEQYF TGCGCCAGCAGTGAGTTAACCGGGACAGGGAACCACGAGCAGTACTTC
. . 15 TRBJ2-7 TRBV5-1 CASSPLEGPSYEQYF TGCGCCAGCAGCCCCCTTGAGGGTCCCTCCTACGAGCAGTACTTC
TRBD1 . 15 TRBJ1-5 TRBV2 CASRDRDGSNQPQHF TGTGCCAGCAGAGACAGGGATGGGAGCAATCAGCCCCAGCATTTT
. once 14 TRBJ1-5 TRBV3-1/TRBV3-2 CASSQDELSRPQHF TGTGCCAGCAGCCAAGATGAACTCTCGCGGCCCCAGCATTTT
TRBD1 few 11 TRBJ1-2 TRBV30 CAWGQGDGYTF TGTGCCTGGGGACAGGGTGATGGCTACACCTTC
TRBD1 . 14 TRBJ1-4 TRBV3-1/TRBV3-2 CASSPGGWKEKLFF TGTGCCAGCAGCCCAGGGGGGTGGAAGGAAAAACTGTTTTTT
TRBD1 . 12 TRBJ1-1 TRBV30 CAWSKQGIEAFF TGTGCCTGGAGCAAACAGGGGATTGAAGCTTTCTTT
TRBD1 . 16 TRBJ1-3 TRBV7-6 CASSSSGTASGNTIYF TGTGCCAGCAGCTCATCCGGGACAGCCTCTGGAAACACCATATATTTT
TRBD1 . 13 TRBJ1-2 TRBV6-5 CASKDRVQNGYTF TGTGCCAGCAAGGACAGGGTTCAGAATGGCTACACCTTC
. . 14 TRBJ1-1 TRBV2 CASRREQGNTEAFF TGTGCCAGCAGGAGGGAACAGGGGAACACTGAAGCTTTCTTT
. . 14 TRBJ1-6 TRBV2 CASSRSRGNSPLHF TGTGCCAGCAGTAGGTCACGGGGGAATTCACCCCTCCACTTT
TRBD1 . 14 TRBJ2-7 TRBV5-1 CASSKGQGAYEQYF TGCGCCAGCAGCAAGGGACAGGGCGCCTACGAGCAGTACTTC
TRBD2 few 15 TRBJ2-1 TRBV6-2/TRBV6-3 CASSYSGGVNNEQFF TGTGCCAGCAGTTACTCGGGGGGGGTGAACAATGAGCAGTTCTTC
. few 15 TRBJ2-2 TRBV2 CASRSRGTNTGELFF TGTGCCAGCAGATCAAGGGGGACGAACACCGGGGAGCTGTTTTTT
. once 13 TRBJ1-1 TRBV19 CASKDMLNTEAFF TGTGCCAGTAAGGACATGTTGAACACTGAAGCTTTCTTT
TRBD1 . 13 TRBJ1-1 TRBV3-1/TRBV3-2 CASSPTGSTEAFF TGTGCCAGCAGTCCGACAGGGAGCACTGAAGCTTTCTTT
. few 14 TRBJ2-7 TRBV5-6 CASSRGSTKYEQYF TGTGCCAGCAGCAGGGGGTCGACCAAATACGAGCAGTACTTC
. . 15 TRBJ2-2 TRBV5-1 CASRTGGPDTGELFF TGCGCCAGCAGGACCGGGGGGCCGGACACCGGGGAGCTGTTTTTT
. . 15 TRBJ2-5 TRBV21-1 CASSKDKGEEETQYF TGTGCCAGCAGCAAAGATAAGGGGGAAGAAGAGACCCAGTACTTC
. . 15 TRBJ2-1 TRBV30 CAWTRDLAGWNEQFF TGTGCCTGGACCAGGGACTTAGCCGGGTGGAATGAGCAGTTCTTC
. . 14 TRBJ1-1 TRBV2 CASGARGSVTEAFF TGTGCCAGCGGAGCCAGGGGTTCAGTCACTGAAGCTTTCTTT
. few 13 TRBJ1-1 TRBV3-1/TRBV3-2 CASSQGQAGKAFF TGTGCCAGCAGCCAAGGACAGGCGGGCAAAGCTTTCTTT
TRBD1 once 13 TRBJ1-5 TRBV6-5 CASKEGAGQPQHF TGTGCCAGCAAGGAGGGGGCAGGTCAGCCCCAGCATTTT
. once 16 TRBJ1-3 TRBV5-5 CASSLFQGEAGNTIYF TGTGCCAGCAGCTTGTTCCAGGGTGAGGCTGGAAACACCATATATTTT
TRBD1 few 14 TRBJ1-5 TRBV2 CASDDRGGNQPQHF TGTGCCAGCGACGACAGGGGAGGGAATCAGCCCCAGCATTTT
. . 13 TRBJ1-1 TRBV12-3/TRBV12-4 CASSSKIAAEAFF TGTGCCAGCAGTTCAAAGATAGCGGCTGAAGCTTTCTTT
. . 14 TRBJ2-2 TRBV2 CASSALLNTGELFF TGTGCCAGCAGCGCCCTATTAAACACCGGGGAGCTGTTTTTT
. once 13 TRBJ2-2 TRBV10-3 CAISDTGTGELFF TGTGCCATCAGTGATACGGGGACCGGGGAGCTGTTTTTT
. . 13 TRBJ2-5 TRBV12-3/TRBV12-4 CASSGGTAETQYF TGTGCCAGCAGCGGGGGTACGGCGGAGACCCAGTACTTC
TRBD1 . 16 TRBJ1-5 TRBV19 CASSRRDRGDNQPQHF TGTGCCAGTAGTAGACGGGACAGGGGAGACAATCAGCCCCAGCATTTT
. . 15 TRBJ2-5 TRBV5-6 CASSLEQGLQETQYF TGTGCCAGCAGCTTGGAACAGGGCCTCCAAGAGACCCAGTACTTC
TRBD1 . 14 TRBJ1-1 TRBV2 CASRPGQGYTEAFF TGTGCCAGCAGGCCGGGACAGGGCTACACTGAAGCTTTCTTT
. . 15 TRBJ1-3 TRBV5-4 CASSLSRSSGNTIYF TGTGCCAGCAGCTTAAGTCGGAGCTCTGGAAACACCATATATTTT
TRBD2 . 16 TRBJ2-2 TRBV18 CASSPSGLAGSGELFF TGTGCCAGCTCACCCTCCGGACTAGCGGGGTCCGGGGAGCTGTTTTTT
. few 13 TRBJ1-1 TRBV19 CASSIGSRPEAFF TGTGCCAGTAGTATAGGTTCGCGGCCCGAAGCTTTCTTT
. . 17 TRBJ2-3 TRBV14 CASSQNHRVDTADTQYF TGTGCCAGCAGCCAAAATCACAGGGTGGACACTGCAGATACGCAGTATTTT
. . 13 TRBJ1-1 TRBV29-1 CSVEGQPNTEAFF TGCAGCGTTGAAGGACAGCCGAACACTGAAGCTTTCTTT
TRBD1 . 14 TRBJ2-3 TRBV10-3 CAISVTGFTDTQYF TGTGCCATCAGCGTGACAGGGTTCACAGATACGCAGTATTTT
. . 13 TRBJ2-1 TRBV29-1 CSVEVISRNEQFF TGCAGCGTTGAGGTCATCTCCAGGAATGAGCAGTTCTTC
. . 15 TRBJ1-5 TRBV4-2 CASSQAESSNQPQHF TGTGCCAGCAGCCAAGCCGAGAGTAGCAATCAGCCCCAGCATTTT
TRBD2 . 13 TRBJ2-3 TRBV6-5 CASRRGGTDTQYF TGTGCCAGCAGGCGGGGGGGCACAGATACGCAGTATTTT
. . 15 TRBJ1-2 TRBV18 CASSPREGGDYGYTF TGTGCCAGCTCACCCCGGGAGGGCGGGGACTATGGCTACACCTTC
TRBD1 once 12 TRBJ1-1 TRBV12-3/TRBV12-4 CASSIGQVGAFF TGTGCCAGCAGTATTGGACAGGTTGGAGCTTTCTTT
. few 13 TRBJ1-1 TRBV7-3 CASSLSANTEAFF TGTGCCAGCAGCTTAAGCGCAAACACTGAAGCTTTCTTT
. . 13 TRBJ1-2 TRBV6-1 CASSEIANYGYTF TGTGCCAGCAGTGAAATAGCTAACTATGGCTACACCTTC
TRBD1 . 15 TRBJ1-1 TRBV2 CASRRQGAVNTEAFF TGTGCCAGCAGGAGACAGGGGGCTGTGAACACTGAAGCTTTCTTT
. . 11 TRBJ2-1 TRBV2 CASINYNEQFF TGTGCCAGCATCAACTACAATGAGCAGTTCTTC
. . 14 TRBJ2-1 TRBV27 CASRGSGRAWEQFF TGTGCCAGCAGGGGCTCTGGGCGGGCCTGGGAGCAGTTCTTC
TRBD2 . 17 TRBJ2-5 TRBV28 CASSLNKRRGVQETQYF TGTGCCAGCAGTTTAAATAAGCGGCGGGGGGTCCAAGAGACCCAGTACTTC
. . 14 TRBJ1-1 TRBV6-1 CASSEISRGTEAFF TGTGCCAGCAGTGAAATAAGTAGGGGAACTGAAGCTTTCTTT